Listed below are T cell receptor beta chains from one sample, sequenced in a study of T cell responses to AZD1222 COVID-19 vaccine. Profiled with immunoSEQ multiplex PCR; TCRdb holds only in-frame clones, not every one. The sample includes 200,000 to 250,000 clones, roughly 94% seen only once; the top ten take over 1.5%. This material consisted of peripheral blood, taken 28 days after the second dose of the MenACWY control vaccine. The receptor set was obtained from an adult who received the MenACWY meningococcal vaccine as a control. The CDR3 runs from the conserved cysteine through the conserved F or W. The D gene is left open where the match is weak. Not all rows give a size; the values are once, few, many and, for expanded clones, a class.

size	D	V	J	DNA	CDR3
-	TRBD2	TRBV6-5	TRBJ2-1	TGTGCCAGCAGTTACGGCGGGAGGGGCAATGAGCAGTTCTTC	CASSYGGRGNEQFF
-	TRBD2	TRBV3-1/TRBV3-2	TRBJ2-1	TGTGCCAGCGACGGGGGGGCCTGGGCCAATGAGCAGTTCTTC	CASDGGAWANEQFF
once	TRBD2	TRBV6-5	TRBJ2-3	TGTGCCAGCGTACGGGGGGACACAGATACGCAGTATTTT	CASVRGDTDTQYF
-	-	TRBV28	TRBJ1-1	TGTGCCACCAGGGGGAACACTGAAGCTTTCTTT	CATRGNTEAFF
-	-	TRBV7-2	TRBJ2-3	TGTGCCAGCAGCTTAGCGGCGGCAGTGACTAGCACAGATACGCAGTATTTT	CASSLAAAVTSTDTQYF
few	-	TRBV5-5	TRBJ1-5	TGTGCCAGCACCCCGGACGCGGGTTGGGGTCAGCCCCAGCATTTT	CASTPDAGWGQPQHF
-	TRBD2	TRBV5-5	TRBJ2-5	TGTGCCAGCAGGCTTACTAGCGGGGGGCCCGGGACCCAGTACTTC	CASRLTSGGPGTQYF
-	TRBD1	TRBV27	TRBJ2-1	TGTGCCAGCAGTTCCCAGGGGGTTAGCGATGAGCAGTTCTTC	CASSSQGVSDEQFF
-	-	TRBV6-5	TRBJ2-2	TGTGCCAGCAGTTATCGGGGAGGGAACACCGGGGAGCTGTTTTTT	CASSYRGGNTGELFF
-	-	TRBV6-5	TRBJ1-1	TGTGCCAGCAGTTACTCGAGCACTGAAGCTTTCTTT	CASSYSSTEAFF
once	TRBD2	TRBV7-3	TRBJ2-1	TGTGCCAGCAGCTTAACCCCCCTGGCTAGCGGGATAATCAGTGAGCAGTTCTTC	CASSLTPLASGIISEQFF
few	TRBD2	TRBV27	TRBJ2-2	TGTGCCAGCAGTCAGCCCTTTGGGAGCGGGGGGGCCACCGGGGAGCTGTTTTTT	CASSQPFGSGGATGELFF
-	-	TRBV7-2	TRBJ2-3	TGTGCCAGCAGCTTTCAAGTGGGGGCAGGCACAGATACGCAGTATTTT	CASSFQVGAGTDTQYF
-	-	TRBV15	TRBJ1-1	TGTGCCACCAGCAGTTTCCCAACGACAGTGAACACTGAAGCTTTCTTT	CATSSFPTTVNTEAFF
once	-	TRBV5-6	TRBJ2-5	TGTGCCAGCAGCTTGTCTCGGGAGACCCAGTACTTC	CASSLSRETQYF
few	-	TRBV21-1	TRBJ1-2	TGTGCCAGCAGCAAACCCCGAGCCGCGGACAGGGAGGCCTATGGCTACACCTTC	CASSKPRAADREAYGYTF
-	-	TRBV13	TRBJ2-2	TGTGCCAGCAGCTTAACCGGGGAGCTGTTTTTT	CASSLTGELFF
-	TRBD1	TRBV15	TRBJ1-1	TGTGCCACCAGCAGGGACAGGGGGCTGAACACTGAAGCTTTCTTT	CATSRDRGLNTEAFF
-	-	TRBV30	TRBJ1-4	TGTGCCTGGAGTGTACAGGGAGAAAAACTGTTTTTT	CAWSVQGEKLFF
-	-	TRBV4-1	TRBJ1-5	TGCGCCAGCAGCCAAGATCTACCAGGCTTTCAGCCCCAGCATTTT	CASSQDLPGFQPQHF
-	-	TRBV30	TRBJ1-4	TGTGCCTGGAGTCTGGGGGGTCAGGGGGAAAAACTGTTTTTT	CAWSLGGQGEKLFF
-	TRBD1	TRBV18	TRBJ2-2	TGTGCCAGCTCACGCTACGGGACAGTGTCCACCGGGGAGCTGTTTTTT	CASSRYGTVSTGELFF
-	-	TRBV28	TRBJ2-7	TGTGCCACCGGGGAGGGGGGTCGCGAGCAGTACTTC	CATGEGGREQYF
once	TRBD2	TRBV7-9	TRBJ2-3	TGTGCCAGCTACGACCCTAGCGGGGATACAAGAGATACGCAGTATTTT	CASYDPSGDTRDTQYF
-	-	TRBV19	TRBJ1-5	TGTGCCAGTAGGTCGTTGGAGGGTAATCAGCCCCAGCATTTT	CASRSLEGNQPQHF
-	TRBD1	TRBV6-5	TRBJ2-7	TGTGCCAGCAGTCTTGACAGGGGAGGCGGCGAGCAGTACTTC	CASSLDRGGGEQYF
-	TRBD1	TRBV9	TRBJ1-1	TGTGCCAGCAGCGGAAGCCCGGGACAGGGGGCTAACACTGAAGCTTTCTTT	CASSGSPGQGANTEAFF
-	-	TRBV6-2/TRBV6-3	TRBJ2-3	TGTGCCAGCAGTTGGAGGGGCCAGGGGCCCACAGATACGCAGTATTTT	CASSWRGQGPTDTQYF
-	-	TRBV28	TRBJ1-1	TGTGCCAGCAGTTTGCGGCAGTCTAACACTGAAGCTTTCTTT	CASSLRQSNTEAFF
-	TRBD1	TRBV2	TRBJ1-1	TGTGCCAGCAGTGGGCCACCGGGACAGGCCGCCATGAACACTGAAGCTTTCTTT	CASSGPPGQAAMNTEAFF
-	TRBD2	TRBV14	TRBJ2-3	TGTGCCAGCAGCCAAGAGGGACTAGCGCCGGGGGATACGCAGTATTTT	CASSQEGLAPGDTQYF
-	-	TRBV5-1	TRBJ2-2	TGCGCCAGCAGCTTAACAGCGGGGAACACCGGGGAGCTGTTTTTT	CASSLTAGNTGELFF
-	TRBD1	TRBV30	TRBJ1-2	TGTGCCTGGCTTAAACCCCGGGACAGGGGTGGTGGCTACACCTTC	CAWLKPRDRGGGYTF
once	-	TRBV12-3/TRBV12-4	TRBJ2-7	TGTGCCAGCAGTTTTGGGGTATCCTACGAGCAGTACTTC	CASSFGVSYEQYF
-	TRBD2	TRBV19	TRBJ2-1	TGTGCCGCTGCTACGGGGCTAGCGGGAGGCGATGAGCAGTTCTTC	CAAATGLAGGDEQFF
-	TRBD2	TRBV5-4	TRBJ2-7	TGTGCCAGCAGCTTGGGCGGTAGCGGGGGCGCTTTCCCCCTCGAGCAGTACTTC	CASSLGGSGGAFPLEQYF
-	-	TRBV19	TRBJ1-2	TGTGCCAGTAGAGGACCCACTTATGGCTACACCTTC	CASRGPTYGYTF
-	TRBD2	TRBV11-2	TRBJ2-7	TGTGCCAGCAGCTTAGTGACTAGCGGGTACGAGCAGTACTTC	CASSLVTSGYEQYF
-	-	TRBV11-2	TRBJ2-5	TGTGCCAGCAGCCCGAGCCCCGGGGCGAAGGGGGGACAAGAGACCCAGTACTTC	CASSPSPGAKGGQETQYF
-	TRBD1	TRBV9	TRBJ1-2	TGTGCCAGCAGCCTGGGGACAGGGGTGGCCCTAGACTATGGCTACACCTTC	CASSLGTGVALDYGYTF
-	-	TRBV30	TRBJ1-3	TGTGCCTGGAGTGTCAGAGGGCACGGAAACACCATATATTTT	CAWSVRGHGNTIYF
once	-	TRBV13	TRBJ2-7	TGTGCCAGCAGCCCCGAGGAGCGGACGAGCTCCTACGAGCAGTACTTC	CASSPEERTSSYEQYF
-	-	TRBV28	TRBJ1-5	TGTGCCAGCAGTTTCGTGCGGACAGCTAATCAGCCCCAGCATTTT	CASSFVRTANQPQHF
-	TRBD1	TRBV28	TRBJ1-6	TGTGCCAGCAGTCTCGACAGGGACTCCTCCTATAATTCACCCCTCCACTTT	CASSLDRDSSYNSPLHF
-	-	TRBV6-1	TRBJ2-7	TGTGCCAGCAGTGAAGACGGGGGCAGTGCATACGAGCAGTACTTC	CASSEDGGSAYEQYF
few	-	TRBV25-1	TRBJ1-3	TGTGCCAGCAGTCCCTCGGGGAGTTCTGGAAACACCATATATTTT	CASSPSGSSGNTIYF
-	-	TRBV28	TRBJ1-1	TGTGCCAGCAGTTTTGGGGAGAACACTGAAGCTTTCTTT	CASSFGENTEAFF
-	TRBD1	TRBV7-2	TRBJ1-6	TGTGCCAGCAAGATCCGGGACAGGGATGCTTCACCCCTCCACTTT	CASKIRDRDASPLHF
once	-	TRBV7-2	TRBJ2-7	TGTGCCAGCAGCGCACCCGGCTCGGTCCACGAGCAGTACTTC	CASSAPGSVHEQYF
-	TRBD2	TRBV7-9	TRBJ2-1	TGTGCCAGCAGCCCGTCAAGGCCACTAGCGAGCTACAATGAGCAGTTCTTC	CASSPSRPLASYNEQFF
-	-	TRBV28	TRBJ1-1	TGTGCCAGCAGTTTTTCGCCCCCACGGGCCCTGAACACTGAAGCTTTCTTT	CASSFSPPRALNTEAFF
-	-	TRBV5-6	TRBJ2-7	TGTGCCAGCAGCTTTGTTCGATACGAGCAGTACTTC	CASSFVRYEQYF
-	TRBD1	TRBV5-4	TRBJ2-1	TGTGCCAGCAGCTCCGGACAGGGGCCTCTGGGATACAATGAGCAGTTCTTC	CASSSGQGPLGYNEQFF
many	-	TRBV6-2/TRBV6-3	TRBJ2-7	TGTGCCAGCAGTCACTACAGGGACCCCTACGAGCAGTACTTC	CASSHYRDPYEQYF
few	TRBD2	TRBV2	TRBJ2-7	TGTGCCAGCAGTGAAGCCATACCTAGCGGGGGGACCTACGAGCAGTACTTC	CASSEAIPSGGTYEQYF
-	TRBD1	TRBV6-5	TRBJ2-7	TGTGCCTCGACAACGAGGGACAGACTCTACGAGCAGTACTTC	CASTTRDRLYEQYF
-	-	TRBV3-1/TRBV3-2	TRBJ1-3	TGTGCCAGCAGCCAAGCCAGGGAAAGAAACACCATATATTTT	CASSQARERNTIYF
-	TRBD2	TRBV2	TRBJ2-1	TGTGCCAGCAGGGGGGCTAGCGGGAGGTCCTACAATGAGCAGTTCTTC	CASRGASGRSYNEQFF
-	TRBD2	TRBV28	TRBJ2-1	TGTGCCAGCAGTTTTAGCTCGCCATGGACTAGCGGGGGGGACAATGAGCAGTTCTTC	CASSFSSPWTSGGDNEQFF
few	-	TRBV19	TRBJ1-1	TGTGCCAGTAGTCTCGGGAAGAAAGCTTTCTTT	CASSLGKKAFF